The entry below describes one T cell receptor (beta chain). Its antigen is not identified. The CDR3 runs 13 residues. J lost 7 bases, V lost 4 bases, and 3 bases had no gene match. From germline, CDR1 is SGHRS and CDR2 YFSETQ. This record comes from a study of cytomegalovirus exposure and HLA in healthy donors. General study results and limits: Later analysis showed TCR association rates varying by HLA locus, highest for DRB1 and lowest for HLA-C. As confirmed in vitro, three CMV-associated chains were specific for CMV antigens.

Primers: 60 Vbeta forward and 13 Jbeta reverse. Some clones are missing from TCRdb's copy, which holds only in-frame ones; the method was immunoSEQ multiplex PCR. The table lists around 90,000 clones, around 59% of them singletons. The chain recombines TRBV5-1 with TRBJ1-2; 11 bases agree with TRBD1. Sequencing input: PBMCs. The sequence was obtained from a human donor in good health. The CDR3 loop reads CASSVGTGGGYTF. The CDR3 nucleotides are TGCGCCAGCAGCGTCGGGACAGGGGGTGGCTACACCTTC. The variable domain in full, completed from reference TRBV5-1 and TRBJ1-2, reads KAGVTQTPRYLIKTRGQQVTLSCSPISGHRSVSWYQQTPGQGLQFLFEYFSETQRNKGNFPGRFSGRQFSNSRSEMNVSTLELGDSALYLCASSVGTGGGYTFGSGTRLTVV.